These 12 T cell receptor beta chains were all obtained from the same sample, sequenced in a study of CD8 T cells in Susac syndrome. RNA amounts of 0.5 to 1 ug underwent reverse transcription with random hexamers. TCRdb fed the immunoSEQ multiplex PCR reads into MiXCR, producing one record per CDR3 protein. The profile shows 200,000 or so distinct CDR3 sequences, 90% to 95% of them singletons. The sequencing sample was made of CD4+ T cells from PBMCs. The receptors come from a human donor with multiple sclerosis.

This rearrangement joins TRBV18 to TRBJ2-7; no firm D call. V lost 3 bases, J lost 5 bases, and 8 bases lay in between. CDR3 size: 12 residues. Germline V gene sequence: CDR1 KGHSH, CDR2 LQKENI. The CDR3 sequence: CASSPLADEQYF. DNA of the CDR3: TGTGCCAGCTCACCCCTGGCGGACGAGCAGTACTTC.

The DNA for the CDR3 is TGTGCCAGCAGCCCGTATACGACAGCCAACTATGGCTACACCTTC. Its protein is CASSPYTTANYGYTF. This chain uses TRBV5-6 with TRBJ1-2, with D possibly TRBD1 on 5 matching bases. V lost 4 bases, J lost 2 bases, and 15 bases lay in between. The CDR3 totals 15 residues. Germline V CDR1 and CDR2: SGHDT, YYEEEE.

CDR3 DNA: TGCGCCAGCAGCACCCAGGGGGCGAGAGAGACCCAGTACTTC. Its protein is CASSTQGARETQYF. The chain is built from TRBV5-1 and TRBJ2-5; TRBD1 agrees at 8 bases. This CDR3 has 14 amino acids. The V and J ends lost 4 bases and 4 bases, in that order; junction bases with no gene match: 6. Germline values: CDR1 SGHRS, CDR2 YFSETQ.

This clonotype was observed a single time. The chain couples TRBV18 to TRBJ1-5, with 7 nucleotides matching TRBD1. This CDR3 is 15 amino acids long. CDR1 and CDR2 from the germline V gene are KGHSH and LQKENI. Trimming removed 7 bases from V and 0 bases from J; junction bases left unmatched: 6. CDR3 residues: CASLGQVNSNQPQHF. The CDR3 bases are TGTGCCAGCTTAGGACAGGTAAATAGCAATCAGCCCCAGCATTTT. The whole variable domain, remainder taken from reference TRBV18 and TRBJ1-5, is NAGVMQNPRHLVRRRGQEARLRCSPMKGHSHVYWYRQLPEEGLKFMVYLQKENIIDESGMPKERFSAEFPKEGPSILRIQQVVRGDSAAYFCASLGQVNSNQPQHFGDGTRLSIL.

The CDR3 protein is CASSHYGIGNQPQHF. CDR3 sequence (DNA): TGCGCCAGCAGCCATTACGGGATTGGCAATCAGCCCCAGCATTTT. The chain is built from TRBV4-1 and TRBJ1-5; no clear D. With 3 bases removed from V and 2 bases from J, the gap between germline ends came to 11 bases. The CDR3 runs 15 residues. The germline V gene encodes CDR1 MGHRA and CDR2 YSYEKL.

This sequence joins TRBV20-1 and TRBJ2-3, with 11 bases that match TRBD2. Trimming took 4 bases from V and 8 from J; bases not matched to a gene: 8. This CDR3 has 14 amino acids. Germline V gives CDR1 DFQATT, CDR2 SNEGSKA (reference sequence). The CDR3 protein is CSATVAGGPGTQYF. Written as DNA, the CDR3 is TGCAGTGCTACCGTAGCGGGAGGGCCCGGTACGCAGTATTTT.

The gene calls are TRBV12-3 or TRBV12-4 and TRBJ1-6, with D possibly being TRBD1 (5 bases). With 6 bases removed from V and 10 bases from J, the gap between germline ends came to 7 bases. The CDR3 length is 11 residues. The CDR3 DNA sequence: TGTGCCAGCAGCTACAGGTCACCCCTCCACTTT. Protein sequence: CASSYRSPLHF.

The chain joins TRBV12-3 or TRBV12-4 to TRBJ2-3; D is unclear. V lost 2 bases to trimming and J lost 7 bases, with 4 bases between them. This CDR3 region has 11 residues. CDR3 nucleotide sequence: TGTGCCAGCAGTTTACGGAATACGCAGTATTTT. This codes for CASSLRNTQYF.

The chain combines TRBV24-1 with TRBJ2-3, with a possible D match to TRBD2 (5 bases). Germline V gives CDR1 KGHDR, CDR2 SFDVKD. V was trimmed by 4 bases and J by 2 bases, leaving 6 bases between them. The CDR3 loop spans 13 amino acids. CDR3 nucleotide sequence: TGTGCCACCAGTGAGGACTCCACAGATACGCAGTATTTT. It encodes CATSEDSTDTQYF.

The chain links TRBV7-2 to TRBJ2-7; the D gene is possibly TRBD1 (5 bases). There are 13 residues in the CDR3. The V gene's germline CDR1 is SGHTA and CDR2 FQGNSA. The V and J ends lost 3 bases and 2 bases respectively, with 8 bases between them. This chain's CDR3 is CASSLDKTYEQYF. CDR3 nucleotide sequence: TGTGCCAGCAGCTTGGACAAAACCTACGAGCAGTACTTC.

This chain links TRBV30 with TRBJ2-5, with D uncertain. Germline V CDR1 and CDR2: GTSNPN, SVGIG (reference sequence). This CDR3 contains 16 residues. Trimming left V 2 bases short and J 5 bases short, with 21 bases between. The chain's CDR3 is CAWSRTRPWELETQYF. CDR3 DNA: TGTGCCTGGAGTCGGACCCGGCCCTGGGAACTGGAGACCCAGTACTTC.

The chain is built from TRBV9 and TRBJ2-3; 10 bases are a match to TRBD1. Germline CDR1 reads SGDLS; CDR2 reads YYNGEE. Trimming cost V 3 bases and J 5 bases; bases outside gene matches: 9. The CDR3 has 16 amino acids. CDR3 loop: CASSGQGQGSGDTQYF. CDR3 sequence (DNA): TGTGCCAGCAGCGGACAGGGACAGGGGTCAGGAGATACGCAGTATTTT.